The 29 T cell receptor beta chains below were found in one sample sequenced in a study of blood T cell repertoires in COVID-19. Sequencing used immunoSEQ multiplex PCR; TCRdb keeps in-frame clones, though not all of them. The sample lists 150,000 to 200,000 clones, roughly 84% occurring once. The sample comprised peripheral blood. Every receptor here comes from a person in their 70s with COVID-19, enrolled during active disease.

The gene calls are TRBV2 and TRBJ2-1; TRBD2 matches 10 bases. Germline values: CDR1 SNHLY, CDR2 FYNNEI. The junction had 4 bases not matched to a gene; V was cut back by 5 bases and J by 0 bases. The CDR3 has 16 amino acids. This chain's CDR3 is CASSRAGGSSYNEQFF. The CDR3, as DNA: TGTGCCAGCAGTCGAGCGGGGGGGAGCTCCTACAATGAGCAGTTCTTC.

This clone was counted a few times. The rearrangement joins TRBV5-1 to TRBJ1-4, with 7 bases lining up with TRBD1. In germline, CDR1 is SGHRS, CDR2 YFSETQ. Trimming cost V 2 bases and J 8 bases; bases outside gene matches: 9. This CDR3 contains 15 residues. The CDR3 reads CASSFNRGGREKLFF. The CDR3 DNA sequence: TGCGCCAGCAGCTTTAACAGGGGCGGCCGAGAAAAACTGTTTTTT.

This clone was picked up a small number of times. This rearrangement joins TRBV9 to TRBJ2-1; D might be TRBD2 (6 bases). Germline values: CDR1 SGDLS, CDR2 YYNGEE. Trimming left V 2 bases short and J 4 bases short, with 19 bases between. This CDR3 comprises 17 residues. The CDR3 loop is CASSVAQFPGEYNEQFF. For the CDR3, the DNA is TGTGCCAGCAGCGTCGCGCAGTTTCCGGGAGAGTACAATGAGCAGTTCTTC.

The chain's CDR3 is CASSLAGAPNTEAFF. DNA for the CDR3: TGTGCCAGCAGCTTAGCGGGGGCCCCGAACACTGAAGCTTTCTTT. This sequence joins TRBV7-9 and TRBJ1-1, with D possibly being TRBD1 (6 bases). The V gene lost 0 bases and the J gene lost 1 base, with 9 bases spanning the gap. This CDR3 spans 15 amino acids. From germline, CDR1 is SEHNR and CDR2 FQNEAQ (reference sequence).

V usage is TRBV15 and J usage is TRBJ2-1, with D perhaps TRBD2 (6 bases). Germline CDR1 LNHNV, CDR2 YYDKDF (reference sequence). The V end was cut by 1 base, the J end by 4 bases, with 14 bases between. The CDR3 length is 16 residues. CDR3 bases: TGTGCCACCAGCAGAGTCGGTAGCGGCAATTACAATGAGCAGTTCTTC. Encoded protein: CATSRVGSGNYNEQFF.

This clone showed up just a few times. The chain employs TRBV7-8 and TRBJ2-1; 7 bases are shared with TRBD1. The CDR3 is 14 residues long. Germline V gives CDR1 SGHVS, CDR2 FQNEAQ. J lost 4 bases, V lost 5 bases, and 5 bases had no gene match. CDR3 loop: CASSPATGYNEQFF. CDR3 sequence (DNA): TGTGCCAGCAGCCCCGCGACAGGGTACAATGAGCAGTTCTTC. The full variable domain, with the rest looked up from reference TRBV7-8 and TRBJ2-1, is GAGVSQSPRYKVAKRGQDVALRCDPISGHVSLFWYQQALGQGPEFLTYFQNEAQLDKSGLPSDRFFAERPEGSVSTLKIQRTQQEDSAVYLCASSPATGYNEQFFGPGTRLTVL.

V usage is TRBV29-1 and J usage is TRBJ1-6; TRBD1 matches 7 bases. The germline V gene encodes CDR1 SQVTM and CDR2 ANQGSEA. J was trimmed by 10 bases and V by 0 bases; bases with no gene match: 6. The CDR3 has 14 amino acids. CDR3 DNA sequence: TGCAGCGTTGAAGAAGGGGGCGAGGGCTCACCCCTCCACTTT. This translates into CSVEEGGEGSPLHF.

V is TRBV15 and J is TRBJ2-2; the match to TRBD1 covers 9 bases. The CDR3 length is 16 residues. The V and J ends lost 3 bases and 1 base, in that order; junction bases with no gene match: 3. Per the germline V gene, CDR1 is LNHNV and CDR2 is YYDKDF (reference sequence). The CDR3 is CATSRAGQGNTGELFF. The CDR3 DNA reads TGTGCCACCAGCAGGGCGGGACAGGGGAACACCGGGGAGCTGTTTTTT.

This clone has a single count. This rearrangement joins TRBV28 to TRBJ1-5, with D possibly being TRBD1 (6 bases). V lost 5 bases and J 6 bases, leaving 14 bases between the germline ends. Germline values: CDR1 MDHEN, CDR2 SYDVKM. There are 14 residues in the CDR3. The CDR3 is CASSVRTAPQPQHF. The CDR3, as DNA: TGTGCCAGCAGTGTTCGGACAGCGCCTCAGCCCCAGCATTTT.

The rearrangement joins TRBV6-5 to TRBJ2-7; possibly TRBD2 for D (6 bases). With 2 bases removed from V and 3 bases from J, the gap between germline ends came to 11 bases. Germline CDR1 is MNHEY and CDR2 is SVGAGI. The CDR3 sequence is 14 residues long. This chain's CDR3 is CASSYGLGGYEQYF. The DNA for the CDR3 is TGTGCCAGCAGTTACGGCCTGGGGGGCTACGAGCAGTACTTC.

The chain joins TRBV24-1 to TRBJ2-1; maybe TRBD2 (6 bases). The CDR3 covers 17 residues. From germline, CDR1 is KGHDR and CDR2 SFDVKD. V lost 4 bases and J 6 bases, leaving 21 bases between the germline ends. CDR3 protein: CATSEHKTSLGGNEQFF. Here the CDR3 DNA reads TGTGCCACCAGTGAACACAAGACTAGTCTGGGTGGCAATGAGCAGTTCTTC.

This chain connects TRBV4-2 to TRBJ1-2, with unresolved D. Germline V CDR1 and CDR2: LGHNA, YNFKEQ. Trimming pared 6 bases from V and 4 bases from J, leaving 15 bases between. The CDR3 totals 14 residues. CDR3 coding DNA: TGTGCCAGCAGTTCAGTAGGAGAGGGCTATGGCTACACCTTC. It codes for CASSSVGEGYGYTF.

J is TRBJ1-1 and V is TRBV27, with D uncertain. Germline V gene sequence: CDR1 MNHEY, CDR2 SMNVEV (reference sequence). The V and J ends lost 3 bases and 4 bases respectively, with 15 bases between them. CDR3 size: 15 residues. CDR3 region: CASSFSRRSSTEAFF. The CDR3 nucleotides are TGTGCCAGCAGTTTCAGTCGGAGGAGTAGCACTGAAGCTTTCTTT.

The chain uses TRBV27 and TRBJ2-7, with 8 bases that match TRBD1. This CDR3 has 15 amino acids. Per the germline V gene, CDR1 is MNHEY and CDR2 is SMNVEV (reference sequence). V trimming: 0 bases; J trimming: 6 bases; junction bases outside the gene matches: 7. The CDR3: CASSLSNRGVREQYF. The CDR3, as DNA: TGTGCCAGCAGTTTATCGAACAGGGGGGTTCGCGAGCAGTACTTC.

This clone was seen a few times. DNA for the CDR3: TGCAGTGCTAGTTGGGGGACTGCAGATACGCAGTATTTT. Translated, it gives CSASWGTADTQYF. The V gene is TRBV20-1, the J gene TRBJ2-3, with D possibly being TRBD2 (6 bases). CDR1 is DFQATT and CDR2 is SNEGSKA in the germline V gene (reference sequence). V dropped 3 bases and J dropped 4 bases, with 11 bases sitting between them. The CDR3 extends over 13 amino acids.

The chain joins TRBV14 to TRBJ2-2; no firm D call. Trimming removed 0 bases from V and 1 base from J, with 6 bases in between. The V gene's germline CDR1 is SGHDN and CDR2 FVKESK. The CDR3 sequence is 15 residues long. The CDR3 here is CASSQDPGNTGELFF. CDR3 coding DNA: TGTGCCAGCAGCCAAGATCCCGGGAACACCGGGGAGCTGTTTTTT.

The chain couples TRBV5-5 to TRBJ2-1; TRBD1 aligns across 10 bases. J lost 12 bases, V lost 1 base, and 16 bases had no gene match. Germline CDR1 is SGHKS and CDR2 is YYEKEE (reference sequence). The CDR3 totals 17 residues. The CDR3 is CASSLFAGTGAGIGQFF. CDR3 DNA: TGTGCCAGCAGCTTGTTCGCCGGGACAGGGGCAGGAATTGGGCAGTTCTTC. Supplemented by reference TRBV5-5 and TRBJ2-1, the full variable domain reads DAGVTQSPTHLIKTRGQQVTLRCSPISGHKSVSWYQQVLGQGPQFIFQYYEKEERGRGNFPDRFSARQFPNYSSELNVNALLLGDSALYLCASSLFAGTGAGIGQFFGPGTRLTVL.

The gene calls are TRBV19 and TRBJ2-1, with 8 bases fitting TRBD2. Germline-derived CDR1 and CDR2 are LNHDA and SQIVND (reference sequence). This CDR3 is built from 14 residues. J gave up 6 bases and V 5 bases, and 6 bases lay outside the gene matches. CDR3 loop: CASSLSGRSNEQFF. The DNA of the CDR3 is TGTGCCAGTAGTTTAAGCGGGAGAAGCAATGAGCAGTTCTTC.

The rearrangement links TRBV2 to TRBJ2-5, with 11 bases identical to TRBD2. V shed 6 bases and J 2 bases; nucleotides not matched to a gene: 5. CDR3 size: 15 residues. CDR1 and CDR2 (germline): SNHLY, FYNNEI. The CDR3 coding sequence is TGTGCCAGCAGGCAGGGACTAGCGGTGCAAGAGACCCAGTACTTC. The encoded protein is CASRQGLAVQETQYF.

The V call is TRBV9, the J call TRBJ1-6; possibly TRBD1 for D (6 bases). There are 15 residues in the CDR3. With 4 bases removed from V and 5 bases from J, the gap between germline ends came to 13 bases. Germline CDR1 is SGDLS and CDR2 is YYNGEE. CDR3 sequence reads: CASSKGHLDNSPLHF. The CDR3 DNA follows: TGTGCCAGCAGCAAGGGACACCTAGATAATTCACCCCTCCACTTT.

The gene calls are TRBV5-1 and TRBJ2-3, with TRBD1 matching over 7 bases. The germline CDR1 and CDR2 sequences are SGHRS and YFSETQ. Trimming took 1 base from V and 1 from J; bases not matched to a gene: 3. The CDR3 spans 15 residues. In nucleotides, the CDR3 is TGCGCCAGCAGCTTGAGGGGGCTCCGCACAGATACGCAGTATTTT. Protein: CASSLRGLRTDTQYF.

As DNA, the CDR3 is TGTGCCAGCAGCCGGGGATTTGAGCAGTTCTTC. Protein sequence: CASSRGFEQFF. The chain links TRBV7-3 to TRBJ2-1; the D gene is possibly TRBD2 (5 bases). Germline V gene data show CDR1 as SGHTA and CDR2 as FQGTGA. V lost 5 bases, J lost 9 bases, and 8 bases lay in between. This CDR3 region has 11 residues. The variable domain in full, completed from reference TRBV7-3 and TRBJ2-1, reads GAGVSQTPSNKVTEKGKYVELRCDPISGHTALYWYRQSLGQGPEFLIYFQGTGAADDSGLPNDRFFAVRPEGSVSTLKIQRTERGDSAVYLCASSRGFEQFFGPGTRLTVL.

The CDR3 bases are TGTGCCAGCAGGCCGACCCCTCGGGACAGGGGTACAGATACGCAGTATTTT. This translates into CASRPTPRDRGTDTQYF. The chain has TRBV7-9 and TRBJ2-3; 10 nucleotides agree with TRBD1. The V gene end was trimmed by 6 bases and the J gene end by 3 bases; junction bases not matched to a gene: 12. Germline V lookup: CDR1 SEHNR, CDR2 FQNEAQ (reference sequence). The CDR3 contains 17 residues.

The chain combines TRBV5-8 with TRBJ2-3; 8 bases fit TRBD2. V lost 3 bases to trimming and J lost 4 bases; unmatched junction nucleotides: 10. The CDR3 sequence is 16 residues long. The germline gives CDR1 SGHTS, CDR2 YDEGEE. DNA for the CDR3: TGTGCCAGCAGCTCCGCCGGGCTAGCGGGCGCAGATACGCAGTATTTT. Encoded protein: CASSSAGLAGADTQYF. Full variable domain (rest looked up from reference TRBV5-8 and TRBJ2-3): EAGVTQSPTHLIKTRGQQATLRCSPISGHTSVYWYQQALGLGLQFLLWYDEGEERNRGNFPPRFSGRQFPNYSSELNVNALELEDSALYLCASSSAGLAGADTQYFGPGTRLTVL.

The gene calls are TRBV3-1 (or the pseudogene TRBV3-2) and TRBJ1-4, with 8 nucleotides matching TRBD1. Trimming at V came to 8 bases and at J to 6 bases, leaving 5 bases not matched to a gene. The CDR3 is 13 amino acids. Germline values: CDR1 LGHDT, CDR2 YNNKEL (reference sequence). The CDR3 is CASRSRGHEKLFF. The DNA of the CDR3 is TGTGCCAGCCGCAGCAGGGGGCATGAAAAACTGTTTTTT.

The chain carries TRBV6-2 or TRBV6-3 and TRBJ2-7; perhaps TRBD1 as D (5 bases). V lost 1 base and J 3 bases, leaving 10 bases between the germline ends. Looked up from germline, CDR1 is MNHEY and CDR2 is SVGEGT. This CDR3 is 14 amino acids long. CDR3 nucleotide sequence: TGTGCCAGCAGTTACTTTGCCAGGGACTACGAGCAGTACTTC. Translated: CASSYFARDYEQYF.

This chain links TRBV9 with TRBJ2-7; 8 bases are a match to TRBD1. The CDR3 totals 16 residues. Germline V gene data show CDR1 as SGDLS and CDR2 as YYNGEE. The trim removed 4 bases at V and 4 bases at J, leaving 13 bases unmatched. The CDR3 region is CASSNLTGQDIYEQYF. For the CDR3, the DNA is TGTGCCAGCAGCAACTTAACGGGACAGGACATATACGAGCAGTACTTC.

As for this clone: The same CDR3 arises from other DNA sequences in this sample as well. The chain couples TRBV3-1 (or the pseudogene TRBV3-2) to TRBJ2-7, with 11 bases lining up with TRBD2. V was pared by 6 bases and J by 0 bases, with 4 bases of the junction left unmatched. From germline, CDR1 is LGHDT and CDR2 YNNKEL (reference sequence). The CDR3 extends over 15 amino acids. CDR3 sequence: CASSPGTSGSYEQYF. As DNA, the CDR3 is TGTGCCAGCAGTCCCGGGACTAGCGGCTCCTACGAGCAGTACTTC.

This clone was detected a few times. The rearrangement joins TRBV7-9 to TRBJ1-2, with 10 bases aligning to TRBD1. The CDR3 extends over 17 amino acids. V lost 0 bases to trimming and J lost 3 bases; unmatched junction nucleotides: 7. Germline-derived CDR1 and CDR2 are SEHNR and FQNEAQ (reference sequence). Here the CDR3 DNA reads TGTGCCAGCAGCTTAGCCGGGACAGGGGATATGTACTATGGCTACACCTTC. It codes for CASSLAGTGDMYYGYTF.